These 13 T cell receptor beta chains originate from one sample sequenced in a study of shared clonotypes between healthy human individuals (dated by TCRdb to between 2020 and 2021). Preparation of the library involved the immunoSEQ multiplex PCR assay. TCRdb retrieved this table from immuneACCESS and kept in-frame rearrangements only. Not all clones are present; in checked studies, unresolved V genes account for under half, and no reason is known for the remainder. The sample table lists roughly 2.6 million clones, 90% to 95% of them with a count of one. The ten top clones hold roughly 0.14% of the sample. The sample comprised naive CD4+ T cells sorted from blood. Taken with the paper, the label for cell subset or site translates to: CD45RA+ positively selected. Source of these receptors: a young man in good health.

V usage is TRBV5-6 and J usage is TRBJ2-3; the D gene is possibly TRBD2 (5 bases). Per germline, CDR1 SGHDT and CDR2 YYEEEE. The ends were cut back, 4 bases at V and 0 bases at J, with 12 bases in the middle. CDR3 length: 15 amino acids. CDR3 protein: CASSADFASTDTQYF. The CDR3 nucleotides read TGTGCCAGCAGCGCGGACTTTGCTAGCACAGATACGCAGTATTTT.

This chain links TRBV5-1 with TRBJ2-7, with 10 bases fitting TRBD2. V lost 4 bases to trimming and J lost 10 bases; unmatched junction nucleotides: 14. Looked up from germline, CDR1 is SGHRS and CDR2 is YFSETQ. The CDR3 sequence is 15 residues long. CDR3 sequence reads: CASSESLAGVKRQYF. The CDR3 DNA is TGCGCCAGCAGCGAGTCCCTAGCGGGAGTCAAGAGACAGTACTTC.

This chain joins TRBV6-6 and TRBJ2-7; D is undetermined. CDR1 is MNHNY, CDR2 SVGAGI, per germline (reference sequence). The V and J ends lost 7 bases and 4 bases respectively, with 17 bases between them. There are 14 residues in the CDR3. This CDR3 reads CASTSNPIGYEQYF. Here the CDR3 DNA reads TGTGCCAGCACCTCAAACCCGATCGGGTACGAGCAGTACTTC.

This rearrangement joins TRBV5-1 to TRBJ1-1; unclear D gene. V was pared by 3 bases and J by 4 bases, with 10 bases between. CDR1 is SGHRS, CDR2 YFSETQ, per germline. This CDR3 is 13 amino acids long. CDR3 loop: CASSYTTATEAFF. The CDR3 nucleotides are TGCGCCAGCAGCTACACAACGGCCACTGAAGCTTTCTTT.

V is TRBV5-1 and J is TRBJ1-1, with 8 bases aligning to TRBD1. The CDR3 totals 15 residues. J lost 1 base, V lost 2 bases, and 4 bases had no gene match. Per the germline V gene, CDR1 is SGHRS and CDR2 is YFSETQ. The CDR3 region is CASSLGTGTNTEAFF. CDR3 nucleotide sequence: TGCGCCAGCAGCTTAGGGACAGGAACGAACACTGAAGCTTTCTTT.

The CDR3 reads CASSQGRTSYEQYF. CDR3 nucleotides: TGTGCCAGCAGCCAAGGACGGACCTCCTACGAGCAGTACTTC. The rearrangement links TRBV7-9 to TRBJ2-7; unclear D gene. Trimming removed 5 bases at V and 0 bases at J, with 11 bases between. CDR1 and CDR2 (germline): SEHNR, FQNEAQ (reference sequence). The CDR3 totals 14 residues.

The CDR3 loop is CASSLKRDQQFF. CDR3 nucleotide sequence: TGTGCCAGCAGCCTGAAGCGGGACCAGCAGTTCTTC. This chain links TRBV11-3 with TRBJ2-1; 7 nucleotides align to TRBD2. The trim removed 5 bases at V and 11 bases at J, leaving 6 bases unmatched. Germline-derived CDR1 and CDR2 are SGHNT and YENEEA. This CDR3 has 12 amino acids. Together with reference TRBV11-3 and TRBJ2-1, the CDR3 gives the full variable domain: EAGVVQSPRYKIIEKKQPVAFWCNPISGHNTLYWYLQNLGQGPELLIRYENEEAVDDSQLPKDRFSAERLKGVDSTLKIQPAELGDSAVYLCASSLKRDQQFFGPGTRLTVL.

As concerns this clone: Different DNA sequences within this sample yield the same CDR3. This sequence joins TRBV10-3 and TRBJ2-7; possibly TRBD2 for D (6 bases). Trimming shortened V by 8 bases and J by 3 bases, and 14 bases separated the two germline ends. Germline lookup yields CDR1 ENHRY and CDR2 SYGVKD. CDR3 length equals 13 residues. CDR3 sequence: CAIRQTSGYEQYF. The DNA of the CDR3 is TGTGCCATCCGACAGACTAGTGGCTACGAGCAGTACTTC.

As to this clone: The sample holds other DNA sequences that translate to the same CDR3. This rearrangement joins TRBV7-2 to TRBJ2-1; D uncertain. The length of the CDR3 is 12 residues. Looked up from germline, CDR1 is SGHTA and CDR2 is FQGNSA. Between the trimmed V and J ends, which lost 5 bases and 5 bases, there was a span of 7 bases. CDR3 amino acids: CASSTRNNEQFF. CDR3 nucleotides: TGTGCCAGCAGCACCCGAAACAATGAGCAGTTCTTC.

The V call is TRBV9, the J call TRBJ2-2; 7 bases map to TRBD2. Germline values: CDR1 SGDLS, CDR2 YYNGEE. V shed 2 bases, J shed 7 bases, and the junction held 5 bases outside the gene matches. The CDR3 consists of 14 residues. The CDR3 is CASSVRGRVGELFF. For the CDR3, the DNA is TGTGCCAGCAGCGTCCGGGGGAGGGTCGGGGAGCTGTTTTTT.

The rearrangement links TRBV4-1 to TRBJ2-1; no clear D. V shed 1 base and J shed 4 bases, with 14 bases lying between them. The CDR3 runs to 16 residues. In germline, CDR1 is MGHRA, CDR2 YSYEKL. Here the CDR3 reads CASSQGVRGIYNEQFF. The DNA for the CDR3 is TGCGCCAGCAGCCAAGGTGTTAGAGGAATTTACAATGAGCAGTTCTTC.

This chain uses TRBV30 with TRBJ2-3, with 14 positions matching TRBD2. This CDR3 has 16 residues. Germline V gene data show CDR1 as GTSNPN and CDR2 as SVGIG (reference sequence). J gave up 4 bases and V 3 bases, and 6 bases lay outside the gene matches. The CDR3 loop reads CAWRRLAGGDADTQYF. CDR3 DNA sequence: TGTGCCTGGAGGAGACTAGCGGGAGGGGACGCAGATACGCAGTATTTT.

The chain recombines TRBV4-2 with TRBJ2-7, with 10 bases identical to TRBD2. Germline CDR1 LGHNA, CDR2 YNFKEQ. With V trimmed by 3 bases and J by 0 bases, 17 bases remained unmatched. The CDR3 consists of 20 residues. CDR3 coding DNA: TGTGCCAGCAGCCACCCCGTCTCCCAAAGTAGCGGGGGGAGCTCCTACGAGCAGTACTTC. This gives the protein CASSHPVSQSSGGSSYEQYF.